Listed here are 22 T cell receptor beta chains from one sample, sequenced in a study of T-cell reconstitution after alpha-beta-depleted transplantation in children (dated by TCRdb to the mid-2010s). The library was made by PCR. The reads were generated on an Illumina HiSeq 2500. Molecular barcoding was employed in the preparation of TCR libraries, with unique molecular identifiers being used to normalize TCRbeta repertoire quantification. TCRdb reanalyzed the raw reads on its own, using fastp at Q25 for trimming and MiXCR for clone calling, and kept in-frame beta chains. Here each entry gathers all rows of one CDR3 protein and keeps the most common genes and DNA. A total of about 610,000 distinct CDR3 sequences appear in this sample, over 9.5% of them only once. Together, the top ten hold less than 5% of the sample. The sample was PBMCs from the stem cell graft donor, taken from the stem cell graft. The source is a human donor who donated a stem cell graft to a child with acute myeloid leukemia.

This clonotype has ten or more counts. This rearrangement joins TRBV6-2 or TRBV6-3 to TRBJ2-6; a possible D gene is TRBD1 (5 bases). Per the germline V gene, CDR1 is MNHEY and CDR2 is SVGEGT. Between the trimmed V and J ends, which lost 7 bases and 0 bases, there was a span of 19 bases. There are 18 residues in the CDR3. The CDR3 DNA follows: TGTGCCAGCACCCAAGGGGCCAGGAAGACCTCTGGGGCCAACGTCCTGACTTTC. This sequence encodes CASTQGARKTSGANVLTF.

This rearrangement joins TRBV28 to TRBJ2-7; 10 positions agree with TRBD2. J gave up 3 bases and V 7 bases, and 6 bases lay outside the gene matches. Looked up from germline, CDR1 is MDHEN and CDR2 is SYDVKM. This CDR3 is 14 amino acids long. The CDR3 bases are TGTGCCAGCACTAAAGCGGGAGGGCGCTACGAGCAGTACTTC. Translating it yields CASTKAGGRYEQYF.

CDR3 DNA: TGCGCCAGCAGGATAGTGGCCCAGGGGACCCAGTACTTC. The encoded protein is CASRIVAQGTQYF. This chain uses TRBV5-1 with TRBJ2-5; a weak D match, TRBD1 (5 bases). Trimming removed 5 bases at V and 7 bases at J, with 15 bases between. Germline CDR1 is SGHRS and CDR2 is YFSETQ. The CDR3 is made up of 13 amino acids.

Many counts were recorded for this clonotype. The junction departs from germline at one end; a sequencing error may be responsible. This chain joins TRBV7-7 and TRBJ1-2; TRBD1 might be the D (6 bases). CDR1 is SSHAT, CDR2 FNYEAQ, per germline (reference sequence). This CDR3 has 12 residues. DNA of the CDR3: TGTGCTAGCAGCCAGGGGTACTATGGCTACACCTTC. It codes for CASSQGYYGYTF.

This clonotype was seen at least ten times. The gene calls are TRBV6-5 and TRBJ2-7, with TRBD2 as a possible D gene (6 bases). CDR3 size: 14 residues. Germline V gene sequence: CDR1 MNHEY, CDR2 SVGAGI. Trimming stripped 4 bases from V and 5 bases from J, with 15 bases between. The CDR3 spells CASSSVDSGDEQYF. The CDR3 nucleotides are TGTGCCAGCAGTTCCGTGGACTCGGGAGACGAGCAGTACTTC.

J is TRBJ2-1 and V is TRBV7-8; 9 positions agree with TRBD2. Germline V gene data show CDR1 as SGHVS and CDR2 as FQNEAQ. The length of the CDR3 is 16 residues. V shed 5 bases and J 4 bases; nucleotides not matched to a gene: 9. This chain's CDR3 is CASSLTGLALYNEQFF. The CDR3, as DNA: TGTGCCAGCAGCCTGACAGGACTAGCGCTGTACAATGAGCAGTTCTTC.

The V call is TRBV7-2, the J call TRBJ1-2, with TRBD1 matching over 8 bases. This CDR3 contains 17 residues. Germline lookup yields CDR1 SGHTA and CDR2 FQGNSA. V dropped 1 base and J dropped 2; count of bases not matched to a gene: 9. CDR3 protein: CASSLGTGTTQNYGYTF. CDR3 in DNA: TGTGCCAGCAGCTTAGGGACAGGGACGACGCAAAACTATGGCTACACCTTC.

This clonotype has at least ten counts. This rearrangement joins TRBV5-1 to TRBJ2-3; D gene ambiguous. V was shortened by 1 base and J by 1 base, with 7 bases between the two germline ends. CDR1 SGHRS and CDR2 YFSETQ come from the germline V gene. The CDR3 totals 14 residues. For the CDR3, the DNA is TGCGCCAGCAGCTTGTACGGACGCACAGATACGCAGTATTTT. Translated, it gives CASSLYGRTDTQYF.

This clonotype was found a few times. The chain links TRBV28 to TRBJ1-6; D gene ambiguous. V lost 3 bases, J lost 5 bases, and 8 bases lay in between. Looked up from germline, CDR1 is MDHEN and CDR2 is SYDVKM. The CDR3 is 14 residues long. CDR3 residues: CASSFVRDNSPLHF. The CDR3, as DNA: TGTGCCAGCAGTTTTGTGCGGGATAATTCACCCCTCCACTTT.

This clonotype was counted a few times. The chain joins TRBV11-1 to TRBJ2-7; 10 bases are a match to TRBD2. V was pared by 1 base and J by 5 bases, with 17 bases of the junction left unmatched. Germline V gives CDR1 SGHAT, CDR2 FQDESV (reference sequence). The CDR3 totals 19 residues. The CDR3 loop is CASSLEASGSSIRNDEQYF. In DNA form, the CDR3 reads TGTGCCAGCAGCTTAGAGGCTAGCGGGAGTTCAATAAGAAACGACGAGCAGTACTTC.

CDR3 sequence (DNA): TGCGCCAGCAGCTTGTATGGCGGCCGGGGGGATACGCAGTATTTT. Amino acid sequence: CASSLYGGRGDTQYF. The rearrangement links TRBV5-1 to TRBJ2-3, with D perhaps matching TRBD2 (6 bases). CDR3 length: 15 residues. Germline CDR1 is SGHRS and CDR2 is YFSETQ. V shed 1 base and J shed 6 bases, with 15 bases lying between them.

V usage is TRBV20-1 and J usage is TRBJ2-1; the match to TRBD2 covers 8 bases. The CDR3 covers 18 residues. Germline values: CDR1 DFQATT, CDR2 SNEGSKA (reference sequence). J lost 9 bases, V lost 0 bases, and 19 bases had no gene match. As DNA, the CDR3 is TGCAGTGCTAGAGATCGTCCAGGACTAGCTCCTCGTGGGGGTGAGCAGTTCTTC. Its protein product is CSARDRPGLAPRGGEQFF.

The rearrangement joins TRBV7-2 to TRBJ1-6; D remains unclear. The CDR3 is 16 amino acids. In germline, CDR1 is SGHTA, CDR2 FQGNSA. V lost 5 bases to trimming and J lost 6 bases, with 17 bases between them. CDR3 in DNA: TGTGCCAGCAGCCCGGCCGGGGTGACCAGTAATTCACCCCTCCACTTT. This gives the protein CASSPAGVTSNSPLHF.

The rearrangement links TRBV7-2 to TRBJ2-1, with no clear D. The CDR3 has 14 amino acids. CDR1 is SGHTA and CDR2 is FQGNSA in the germline V gene. V lost 1 base and J lost 8, with 12 bases in between. CDR3 residues: CASSLETGGYEQFF. CDR3 nucleotides: TGTGCCAGCAGCTTAGAGACCGGCGGTTATGAGCAGTTCTTC.

CDR3 DNA sequence: TGTGCCCAAAGACCCACAGGGAATCGTGACGAGCAGTACTTC. Protein product: CAQRPTGNRDEQYF. The rearrangement uses TRBV30 and TRBJ2-7; the D gene is possibly TRBD1 (6 bases). The V end was cut by 8 bases, the J end by 5 bases, with 22 bases between. Germline CDR1 reads GTSNPN; CDR2 reads SVGIG (reference sequence). The CDR3 has 14 amino acids.

This clonotype has a handful of counts. The chain carries TRBV10-3 and TRBJ2-3, with D perhaps matching TRBD2 (6 bases). The CDR3 sequence is 13 residues long. V was cut by 5 bases and J by 6 bases, with 12 bases left in between. The V gene's germline CDR1 is ENHRY and CDR2 SYGVKD. The CDR3 DNA is TGTGCCATCAGTCACGGGAGTGGCGATACGCAGTATTTT. Translating gives CAISHGSGDTQYF.

In its sample, this clonotype was seen many times. The chain couples TRBV12-3 or TRBV12-4 to TRBJ2-1; 12 nucleotides agree with TRBD2. The CDR3 covers 15 residues. Trimming took 6 bases from V and 6 from J; bases not matched to a gene: 6. CDR3 sequence (DNA): TGTGCCAGCAGCCCAGGACTAGCGGGGATCAATGAGCAGTTCTTC. The encoded protein is CASSPGLAGINEQFF.

The rearrangement uses TRBV9 and TRBJ1-2; the D is unclear. The CDR3 has 13 residues. Trimming stripped 3 bases from V and 3 bases from J, with 9 bases between. The V gene's germline CDR1 is SGDLS and CDR2 YYNGEE. For the CDR3, the DNA is TGTGCCAGCAGCGCGTGGACGGACTATGGCTACACCTTC. This translates into CASSAWTDYGYTF.

This clonotype has more than one count but fewer than ten. The V and J genes are TRBV12-3 or TRBV12-4 and TRBJ1-4, with D possibly being TRBD1 (5 bases). Trimming cost V 6 bases and J 0 bases, with 17 bases left between them. CDR3 length: 17 amino acids. The DNA of the CDR3 is TGTGCCAGCAGCCCCCGAGGGGCGTCTGCAACTAATGAAAAACTGTTTTTT. This gives the protein CASSPRGASATNEKLFF.

This clonotype was seen at least ten times. This rearrangement joins TRBV9 to TRBJ1-3; weak D call: TRBD1 (6 bases). Germline V gene lookup returns CDR1 SGDLS and CDR2 YYNGEE. The V end was cut by 2 bases, the J end by 8 bases, with 14 bases between. This CDR3 spans 14 amino acids. CDR3 sequence reads: CASSVGQKEHTIYF. DNA for the CDR3: TGTGCCAGCAGCGTCGGACAGAAGGAGCACACCATATATTTT.

The J gene is TRBJ2-5, the V gene TRBV4-3; no firm D call. V was trimmed by 0 bases and J by 5 bases, leaving 10 bases between them. The CDR3 is made up of 14 amino acids. Per the germline V gene, CDR1 is LGHNA and CDR2 is YSLEER. The chain's CDR3 is CASSQDPMSETQYF. The CDR3 DNA follows: TGCGCCAGCAGCCAAGATCCTATGAGCGAGACCCAGTACTTC.

Ten or more counts support this clonotype. This rearrangement joins TRBV7-3 to TRBJ2-2; D is unclear. Trimming cost V 5 bases and J 7 bases, with 11 bases left between them. Germline CDR1 SGHTA, CDR2 FQGTGA. This CDR3 region has 13 residues. CDR3 protein: CASSLEAYGELFF. As DNA, the CDR3 is TGTGCCAGCAGCCTAGAAGCCTACGGGGAGCTGTTTTTT.